The rows below give T cell receptor beta chains drawn from one sample of a study of response to subunit inactivated influenza vaccine. One entry per CDR3 protein, called by TCRdb with MiXCR from the RT-PCR reads. The sample consists of 450,000 to 700,000 distinct CDR3 sequences, about 14% of them appearing once. Sequencing used PBMCs from blood, obtained less than 13 days after vaccination. These receptors came from a man aged 45 to 65 who received an inactivated influenza vaccine. Both conserved end residues are part of each CDR3. A D gene is named only where the DNA matches it firmly. Where a row states a size, it is once, few, many or the class of an expanded clone; other rows omit it.

d_gene,abundance,j_gene,v_gene,CDR3aa,CDR3nt
TRBD2,few,TRBJ2-3,TRBV4-2,CASSPTRTWTSGGGTDTQYF,TGTGCCAGCAGCCCGACCCGAACTTGGACTAGCGGGGGGGGCACAGATACGCAGTATTTT
-,few,TRBJ2-1,TRBV14,CASSSRLAEGHSYNEQFF,TGTGCCAGCAGCTCACGATTAGCCGAGGGGCACTCCTACAATGAGCAGTTCTTC
-,-,TRBJ2-5,TRBV28,CASPPPDALKTQYF,TGTGCCAGCCCCCCCCCGGACGCACTTAAGACCCAGTACTTC
-,many,TRBJ2-7,TRBV5-1,CASSIGSGYEQYF,TGCGCCAGCAGCATAGGTAGCGGATACGAGCAGTACTTC
-,-,TRBJ2-1,TRBV4-3,CASSQVRGYYNEQFF,TGCGCCAGCAGCCAGGTCCGGGGGTACTACAATGAGCAGTTCTTC
TRBD2,few,TRBJ2-7,TRBV3-1,CASGDSGVGDEQYF,TGTGCCAGTGGCGATAGCGGGGTTGGGGACGAGCAGTACTTC
-,-,TRBJ2-4,TRBV5-1,CASRQGLDRESLAKNIQYF,TGCGCCAGCAGGCAGGGACTAGACAGGGAGTCTTTAGCCAAAAACATTCAGTACTTC
-,few,TRBJ1-1,TRBV29-1,CSVQRGYAEAFF,TGCAGCGTTCAAAGGGGTTACGCTGAAGCTTTCTTT
-,few,TRBJ2-3,TRBV6-4,CASSPGGVSTDTQYF,TGTGCCAGCAGTCCCGGGGGAGTGAGCACAGATACGCAGTATTTT
-,-,TRBJ2-1,TRBV12-3/TRBV12-4,CASSLAVRHEQFF,TGTGCCAGCAGTTTAGCGGTCCGCCATGAGCAGTTCTTC
-,many,TRBJ2-6,TRBV18,CASSPRGTGVGANVLTF,TGTGCCAGCTCACCGCGAGGGACCGGGGTCGGGGCCAACGTCCTGACTTTC
-,few,TRBJ2-2,TRBV7-2,CASSSQPNTGELFF,TGTGCCAGCAGCTCCCAGCCGAACACCGGGGAGCTGTTTTTT
-,-,TRBJ2-7,TRBV6-2/TRBV6-3,CASSYSGTEQYF,TGTGCCAGCAGTTACTCCGGAACCGAGCAGTACTTC
-,-,TRBJ1-2,TRBV6-2/TRBV6-3,CASSDGFDGYTF,TGTGCCAGCAGCGACGGCTTTGATGGCTACACCTTC
TRBD1,-,TRBJ1-2,TRBV7-9,CASVGNGQGASTF,TGTGCCAGCGTCGGAAATGGGCAGGGGGCTTCCACCTTC
TRBD2,few,TRBJ2-5,TRBV7-8,CASSSPGLAGSQETQYF,TGTGCCAGCAGCTCCCCGGGGCTAGCGGGGAGCCAAGAGACCCAGTACTTC
-,few,TRBJ2-2,TRBV5-1,CASSLAVGLKVTGELFF,TGCGCCAGCAGCTTGGCTGTTGGGCTAAAAGTAACCGGGGAGCTGTTTTTT
TRBD2,many,TRBJ2-7,TRBV7-2,CASSLVAGGYEQYF,TGTGCCAGCAGTTTGGTAGCGGGAGGGTACGAGCAGTACTTC
-,few,TRBJ1-6,TRBV12-3/TRBV12-4,CASSSLLGLHF,TGTGCCAGCAGTTCACTTTTGGGACTCCACTTT
-,many,TRBJ1-1,TRBV6-2/TRBV6-3,CASSWGREAGDTEAFF,TGTGCCAGCAGTTGGGGCAGGGAGGCCGGTGACACTGAAGCTTTCTTT
TRBD1,-,TRBJ1-1,TRBV7-2,CASSPRGLEAFF,TGTGCCAGCAGCCCTAGGGGGCTGGAAGCTTTCTTT
TRBD1,few,TRBJ2-7,TRBV12-3/TRBV12-4,CASGRQGPYEQYF,TGTGCCAGCGGCCGACAGGGCCCCTACGAGCAGTACTTC
-,few,TRBJ1-5,TRBV28,CASSLGGLTQPQHF,TGTGCCAGCAGTTTAGGGGGTCTAACTCAGCCCCAGCATTTT
-,-,TRBJ2-1,TRBV9,CASSAVAASSYNEQFF,TGTGCCAGCAGCGCCGTAGCGGCTAGCTCCTACAATGAGCAGTTCTTC
TRBD2,few,TRBJ2-1,TRBV6-2/TRBV6-3,CASNTKGGRGAYNEQFF,TGTGCCAGCAACACAAAAGGAGGGCGGGGGGCCTACAATGAGCAGTTCTTC
-,few,TRBJ2-5,TRBV6-2/TRBV6-3,CASSYSATPGRVYF,TGTGCCAGCAGCTATTCGGCTACTCCGGGACGCGTCTACTTC
-,-,TRBJ2-3,TRBV12-3/TRBV12-4,CASSGIGISAGSDTQYF,TGTGCCAGCAGTGGGATTGGGATCAGCGCCGGATCAGATACGCAGTATTTT
-,-,TRBJ2-1,TRBV5-1,CASKRGANEQFF,TGCGCCAGCAAGCGAGGGGCGAATGAGCAGTTCTTC
-,few,TRBJ1-4,TRBV14,CASSRGQFATNEKLFF,TGTGCCAGCAGCCGAGGACAGTTCGCAACTAATGAAAAACTGTTTTTT
-,-,TRBJ1-5,TRBV7-9,CASSRGSGSSNQPQHF,TGTGCCAGCAGCCGAGGCTCGGGTTCTAGCAATCAGCCCCAGCATTTT
-,-,TRBJ2-1,TRBV6-1,CASSQQATYNEQFF,TGTGCCAGCAGTCAACAGGCTACGTACAATGAGCAGTTCTTC
-,-,TRBJ2-3,TRBV24-1,CATSGSGGDTDTQYF,TGTGCCACCAGTGGGAGTGGCGGGGACACAGATACGCAGTATTTT
TRBD2,many,TRBJ2-7,TRBV29-1,CSVKDVGGLAAYEQYF,TGCAGCGTCAAAGACGTCGGCGGACTAGCGGCCTACGAGCAGTACTTC
TRBD1,-,TRBJ1-4,TRBV25-1,CASNDGTGPNEKLFF,TGTGCCAGCAATGACGGGACAGGACCGAATGAAAAACTGTTTTTT
TRBD1,few,TRBJ2-3,TRBV20-1,CSARKGAHTDTQYF,TGCAGTGCTAGAAAGGGGGCCCACACAGATACGCAGTATTTT
-,few,TRBJ1-4,TRBV12-3/TRBV12-4,CASSYQDSATNEKLFF,TGTGCCAGCAGCTATCAAGACAGCGCAACTAATGAAAAACTGTTTTTT
-,many,TRBJ2-1,TRBV12-3/TRBV12-4,CASSQGPYNEQFF,TGTGCCAGCAGCCAGGGACCCTACAATGAGCAGTTCTTC
-,-,TRBJ1-2,TRBV6-1,CASSAGAMVGDGYTF,TGTGCCAGCAGCGCGGGAGCGATGGTTGGCGATGGCTACACCTTC
-,few,TRBJ2-3,TRBV6-1,CASMTGSGTQDTQYF,TGTGCCAGCATGACGGGGAGTGGTACACAGGATACGCAGTATTTT
-,few,TRBJ2-3,TRBV20-1,CSAGRGSTDTQYF,TGCAGTGCCGGACGGGGCTCCACAGATACGCAGTATTTT
-,many,TRBJ2-5,TRBV29-1,CSVRDRIQETQYF,TGCAGCGTCAGGGATAGAATACAAGAGACCCAGTACTTC
-,-,TRBJ2-1,TRBV11-2,CASSLGGSEQFF,TGTGCCAGCAGCTTAGGGGGGTCTGAGCAGTTCTTC
TRBD2,-,TRBJ2-1,TRBV9,CASSESWTSGSYQFF,TGTGCCAGCAGCGAAAGTTGGACTAGCGGGAGTTATCAGTTCTTC
-,-,TRBJ2-1,TRBV7-9,CASSSGVGEQFF,TGTGCCAGCAGCTCCGGGGTCGGTGAGCAGTTCTTC
-,few,TRBJ2-7,TRBV5-1,CASSPGANSYEQYF,TGCGCCAGCAGCCCCGGGGCGAATTCCTACGAGCAGTACTTC
-,-,TRBJ2-7,TRBV3-1,CASSQSMTAYEQYF,TGTGCCAGCAGCCAATCAATGACAGCCTACGAGCAGTACTTC
-,few,TRBJ2-5,TRBV28,CASTLEGGGGKETQYF,TGTGCCAGCACCTTGGAGGGGGGCGGGGGAAAAGAGACCCAGTACTTC
TRBD2,few,TRBJ2-5,TRBV4-2,CASSPRAAGGGQETQYF,TGTGCCAGCAGCCCCCGTGCCGCGGGAGGGGGGCAAGAGACCCAGTACTTC
-,-,TRBJ1-6,TRBV20-1,CSAREQGVNNSPLHF,TGCAGTGCTAGAGAGCAAGGGGTGAATAATTCACCCCTCCACTTT
TRBD1,-,TRBJ2-5,TRBV19,CASSNRGFRETQYF,TGTGCCAGTAGTAACAGGGGATTTCGAGAGACCCAGTACTTC
-,few,TRBJ2-7,TRBV10-3,CAISGGSQKYEQYF,TGTGCCATCAGTGGGGGGTCCCAGAAGTACGAGCAGTACTTC
-,-,TRBJ1-6,TRBV20-1,CSARITGIIINSPLHF,TGCAGTGCTCGCATAACAGGGATTATTATTAATTCACCCCTCCACTTT
TRBD1,-,TRBJ1-4,TRBV5-5,CASSWGQGAREKLFF,TGTGCCAGCAGCTGGGGACAGGGGGCAAGGGAAAAACTGTTTTTT
-,-,TRBJ1-6,TRBV19,CASRTRDGNSPLHF,TGTGCCAGTAGGACCCGGGACGGAAATTCACCCCTCCACTTT